This is a list of T cell receptor beta chains from one sample in a study of blood T cell repertoires in COVID-19. Clones were read by immunoSEQ multiplex PCR, and TCRdb kept only the in-frame ones, dropping some. The table lists around 89,000 clones, 70% to 90% of them singletons. Sequenced sample: peripheral blood. The receptors derive from a man between 60 and 75 years old with acute or convalescent COVID-19. The CDR3 runs from the conserved cysteine through the conserved F or W. A D gene is named only where the DNA matches it firmly. Clone sizes are given selectively: once, few, many, or a class where the clone is expanded.

abundance: few
d_gene: -
v_gene: TRBV6-2/TRBV6-3
j_gene: TRBJ2-3
CDR3aa: CASSSLKQGRTDTQYF
CDR3nt: TGTGCCAGCAGTTCCTTAAAACAGGGTAGGACAGATACGCAGTATTTT

abundance: once
d_gene: -
v_gene: TRBV2
j_gene: TRBJ1-5
CDR3aa: CASTLTPTGGNQPQHF
CDR3nt: TGTGCCAGCACCTTAACCCCCACCGGGGGCAATCAGCCCCAGCATTTT

abundance: -
d_gene: TRBD2
v_gene: TRBV3-1/TRBV3-2
j_gene: TRBJ2-2
CDR3aa: CASSQVGGAGELFF
CDR3nt: TGTGCCAGCAGCCAAGTGGGGGGGGCCGGGGAGCTGTTTTTT

abundance: -
d_gene: TRBD1
v_gene: TRBV7-7
j_gene: TRBJ2-1
CDR3aa: CASSLTGTGVYNEQFF
CDR3nt: TGTGCCAGCAGCTTGACCGGGACAGGGGTTTACAATGAGCAGTTCTTC

abundance: -
d_gene: -
v_gene: TRBV3-1/TRBV3-2
j_gene: TRBJ1-2
CDR3aa: CASSPGWEFGYTF
CDR3nt: TGTGCCAGCAGCCCGGGGTGGGAGTTTGGCTACACCTTC

abundance: -
d_gene: -
v_gene: TRBV19
j_gene: TRBJ2-2
CDR3aa: CASSIIRRTGELFF
CDR3nt: TGTGCCAGTAGTATAATCCGGAGAACCGGGGAGCTGTTTTTT

abundance: -
d_gene: TRBD1
v_gene: TRBV11-2
j_gene: TRBJ1-5
CDR3aa: CASSPSLGVGGAYNQPQHF
CDR3nt: TGTGCCAGCAGCCCCTCGTTGGGGGTAGGGGGCGCGTATAACCAGCCCCAGCATTTT

abundance: -
d_gene: -
v_gene: TRBV6-5
j_gene: TRBJ1-3
CDR3aa: CASTRPGGNTIYF
CDR3nt: TGTGCCAGCACCAGGCCAGGAGGAAACACCATATATTTT

abundance: once
d_gene: -
v_gene: TRBV29-1
j_gene: TRBJ2-7
CDR3aa: CSVSVAGGSNRRYF
CDR3nt: -

abundance: -
d_gene: TRBD1
v_gene: TRBV30
j_gene: TRBJ1-2
CDR3aa: CAWSEGQGRGGYTF
CDR3nt: TGTGCCTGGAGTGAGGGACAGGGGAGAGGTGGCTACACCTTC

abundance: -
d_gene: -
v_gene: TRBV5-5
j_gene: TRBJ1-3
CDR3aa: CASSPGSGASGNTIYF
CDR3nt: TGTGCCAGCAGCCCGGGGTCAGGGGCCTCTGGAAACACCATATATTTT

abundance: few
d_gene: -
v_gene: TRBV5-6
j_gene: TRBJ2-6
CDR3aa: CASSLEFSRVSGANVLTF
CDR3nt: TGTGCCAGCAGCTTGGAGTTTTCCCGGGTGTCTGGGGCCAACGTCCTGACTTTC

abundance: -
d_gene: TRBD1
v_gene: TRBV5-1
j_gene: TRBJ1-1
CDR3aa: CASSLNRGAEAFF
CDR3nt: TGCGCCAGCAGCTTGAACAGGGGTGCTGAAGCTTTCTTT

abundance: -
d_gene: -
v_gene: TRBV19
j_gene: TRBJ1-2
CDR3aa: CASRDGQGNYGYTF
CDR3nt: TGTGCCAGTAGGGACGGCCAGGGGAACTATGGCTACACCTTC

abundance: -
d_gene: TRBD1
v_gene: TRBV24-1
j_gene: TRBJ2-1
CDR3aa: CATSDVTGSNEQFF
CDR3nt: TGTGCCACCAGTGACGTGACAGGGTCAAATGAGCAGTTCTTC

abundance: -
d_gene: -
v_gene: TRBV29-1
j_gene: TRBJ1-5
CDR3aa: CSVVTGSNQPQHF
CDR3nt: TGCAGCGTTGTTACAGGGAGCAATCAGCCCCAGCATTTT

abundance: -
d_gene: -
v_gene: TRBV6-6
j_gene: TRBJ2-1
CDR3aa: CASSHNFSPADTYNEQFF
CDR3nt: TGTGCCAGCAGTCACAATTTTAGCCCCGCTGATACCTACAATGAGCAGTTCTTC

abundance: few
d_gene: TRBD2
v_gene: TRBV7-6
j_gene: TRBJ2-2
CDR3aa: CASSRTSGRNGELFF
CDR3nt: TGTGCCAGCAGCCGGACTAGCGGGAGAAACGGGGAGCTGTTTTTT

abundance: once
d_gene: -
v_gene: TRBV19
j_gene: TRBJ2-7
CDR3aa: CASSISPGSSYEQYF
CDR3nt: TGTGCCAGTAGTATATCGCCAGGGTCTTCCTACGAGCAGTACTTC

abundance: -
d_gene: -
v_gene: TRBV30
j_gene: TRBJ2-5
CDR3aa: CAWTTQETQYF
CDR3nt: TGTGCCTGGACTACGCAAGAGACCCAGTACTTC

abundance: -
d_gene: TRBD2
v_gene: TRBV7-9
j_gene: TRBJ2-5
CDR3aa: CASSLLGLDGETQYF
CDR3nt: TGTGCCAGCAGCTTATTAGGACTAGACGGCGAGACCCAGTACTTC

abundance: -
d_gene: -
v_gene: TRBV9
j_gene: TRBJ2-7
CDR3aa: CASSLTGTGPEEQYF
CDR3nt: TGTGCCAGCAGCCTAACCGGGACTGGGCCGGAAGAGCAGTACTTC

abundance: -
d_gene: -
v_gene: TRBV28
j_gene: TRBJ1-1
CDR3aa: CAIVGGPMNTEAFF
CDR3nt: TGTGCCATCGTTGGGGGCCCAATGAACACTGAAGCTTTCTTT

abundance: -
d_gene: TRBD2
v_gene: TRBV27
j_gene: TRBJ2-7
CDR3aa: CASRDRTSGLYEQYF
CDR3nt: TGTGCCAGCAGAGATAGGACTAGCGGCCTCTACGAGCAGTACTTC

abundance: -
d_gene: -
v_gene: TRBV19
j_gene: TRBJ1-6
CDR3aa: CASSIRVGATNSPLHF
CDR3nt: TGTGCCAGTAGTATACGTGTGGGGGCGACGAATTCACCCCTCCACTTT

abundance: -
d_gene: -
v_gene: TRBV15
j_gene: TRBJ2-5
CDR3aa: CATSRELEVGETQYF
CDR3nt: TGTGCCACCAGCAGAGAGCTAGAGGTGGGAGAGACCCAGTACTTC

abundance: -
d_gene: TRBD1
v_gene: TRBV19
j_gene: TRBJ2-7
CDR3aa: CASSTRTGVSYEQYF
CDR3nt: TGTGCCAGTAGTACGCGGACAGGGGTTTCCTACGAGCAGTACTTC

abundance: -
d_gene: -
v_gene: TRBV5-1
j_gene: TRBJ2-3
CDR3aa: CASSFSGRGGTDTQYF
CDR3nt: TGCGCCAGCAGCTTCTCTGGCAGGGGAGGCACAGATACGCAGTATTTT

abundance: -
d_gene: TRBD1
v_gene: TRBV2
j_gene: TRBJ1-2
CDR3aa: CASETGQGAKHGYTF
CDR3nt: TGTGCCAGCGAAACCGGACAGGGGGCGAAACACGGCTACACCTTC

abundance: once
d_gene: TRBD1
v_gene: TRBV19
j_gene: TRBJ1-5
CDR3aa: CASSITQGAGSNQPQHF
CDR3nt: TGTGCCAGTAGTATCACACAGGGGGCTGGGAGCAATCAGCCCCAGCATTTT

abundance: -
d_gene: TRBD1
v_gene: TRBV29-1
j_gene: TRBJ2-2
CDR3aa: CSVVGGGQGGTGELFF
CDR3nt: TGCAGCGTTGTGGGGGGAGGACAGGGTGGCACCGGGGAGCTGTTTTTT

abundance: -
d_gene: -
v_gene: TRBV7-9
j_gene: TRBJ2-7
CDR3aa: CASSPRGAPNLEQYF
CDR3nt: TGTGCCAGCAGCCCGCGCGGGGCGCCGAACCTCGAGCAGTACTTC

abundance: -
d_gene: -
v_gene: TRBV7-8
j_gene: TRBJ1-1
CDR3aa: CASSLGASKSFEAFF
CDR3nt: TGTGCCAGCAGCTTAGGTGCGTCCAAGTCCTTCGAAGCTTTCTTT

abundance: -
d_gene: -
v_gene: TRBV28
j_gene: TRBJ1-1
CDR3aa: CASSFSGYNTEAFF
CDR3nt: TGTGCCAGCAGTTTTTCAGGGTACAACACTGAAGCTTTCTTT

abundance: -
d_gene: TRBD1
v_gene: TRBV2
j_gene: TRBJ1-4
CDR3aa: CATGPGTGINEKLFF
CDR3nt: TGTGCCACGGGTCCGGGGACAGGGATCAATGAAAAACTGTTTTTT

abundance: once
d_gene: -
v_gene: TRBV28
j_gene: TRBJ2-4
CDR3aa: CASSSTVIAKNIQYF
CDR3nt: TGTGCCAGCAGTTCGACAGTTATAGCCAAAAACATTCAGTACTTC

abundance: once
d_gene: TRBD1
v_gene: TRBV24-1
j_gene: TRBJ2-7
CDR3aa: CATSEAGTGVYEQYF
CDR3nt: TGTGCCACCAGTGAGGCCGGGACAGGGGTCTACGAGCAGTACTTC

abundance: -
d_gene: -
v_gene: TRBV10-2
j_gene: TRBJ1-1
CDR3aa: CASSEIHILTEAFF
CDR3nt: TGCGCCAGCAGTGAAATTCACATCTTAACTGAAGCTTTCTTT

abundance: once
d_gene: -
v_gene: TRBV5-1
j_gene: TRBJ1-5
CDR3aa: CASSLSGNQPQHF
CDR3nt: TGCGCCAGCAGCTTGTCAGGGAATCAGCCCCAGCATTTT

abundance: few
d_gene: TRBD1
v_gene: TRBV24-1
j_gene: TRBJ2-1
CDR3aa: CATSAGTGGYNEQFF
CDR3nt: TGTGCCACCAGTGCGGGCACAGGGGGTTACAATGAGCAGTTCTTC

abundance: once
d_gene: TRBD1
v_gene: TRBV28
j_gene: TRBJ1-1
CDR3aa: CASSPTTGGHTEAFF
CDR3nt: TGTGCCAGCAGTCCGACCACAGGGGGTCACACTGAAGCTTTCTTT